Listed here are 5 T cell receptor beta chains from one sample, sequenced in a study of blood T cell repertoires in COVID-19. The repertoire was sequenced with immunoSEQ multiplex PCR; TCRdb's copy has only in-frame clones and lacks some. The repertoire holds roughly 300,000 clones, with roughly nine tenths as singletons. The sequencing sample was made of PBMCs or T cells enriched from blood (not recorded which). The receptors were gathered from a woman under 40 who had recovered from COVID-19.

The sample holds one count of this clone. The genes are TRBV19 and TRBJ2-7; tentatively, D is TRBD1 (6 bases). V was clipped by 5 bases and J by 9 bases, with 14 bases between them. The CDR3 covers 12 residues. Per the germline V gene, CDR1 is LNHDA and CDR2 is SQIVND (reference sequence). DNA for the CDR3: TGTGCCAGTAGTCGGACGAACAGGGTGCAGTACTTC. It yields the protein CASSRTNRVQYF.

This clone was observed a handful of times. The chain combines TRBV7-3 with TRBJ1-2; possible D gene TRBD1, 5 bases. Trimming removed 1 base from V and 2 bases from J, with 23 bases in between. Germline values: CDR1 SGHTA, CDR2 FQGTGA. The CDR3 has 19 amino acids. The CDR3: CASSLIRRLKQGPNYGYTF. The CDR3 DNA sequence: TGTGCCAGCAGCTTAATTCGGCGGTTGAAGCAGGGCCCCAACTATGGCTACACCTTC.

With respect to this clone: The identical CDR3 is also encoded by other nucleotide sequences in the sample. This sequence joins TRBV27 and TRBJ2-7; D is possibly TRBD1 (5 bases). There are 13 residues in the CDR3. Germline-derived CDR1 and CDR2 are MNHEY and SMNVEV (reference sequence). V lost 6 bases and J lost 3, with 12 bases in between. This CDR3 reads CASSLGRNYEQYF. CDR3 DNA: TGTGCCAGCAGCTTGGGGCGGAACTACGAGCAGTACTTC.

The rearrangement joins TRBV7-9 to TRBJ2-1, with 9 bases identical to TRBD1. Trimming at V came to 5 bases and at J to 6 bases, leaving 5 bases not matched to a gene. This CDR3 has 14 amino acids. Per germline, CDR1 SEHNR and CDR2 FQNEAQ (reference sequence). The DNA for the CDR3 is TGTGCCAGCAGCAAGGGACAGGGATCCAATGAGCAGTTCTTC. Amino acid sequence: CASSKGQGSNEQFF.

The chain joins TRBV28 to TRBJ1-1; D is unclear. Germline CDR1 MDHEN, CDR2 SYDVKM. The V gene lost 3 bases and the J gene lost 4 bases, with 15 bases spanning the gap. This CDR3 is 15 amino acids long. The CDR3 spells CASSFWGRAGTEAFF. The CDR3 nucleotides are TGTGCCAGCAGTTTCTGGGGTCGGGCGGGCACTGAAGCTTTCTTT.